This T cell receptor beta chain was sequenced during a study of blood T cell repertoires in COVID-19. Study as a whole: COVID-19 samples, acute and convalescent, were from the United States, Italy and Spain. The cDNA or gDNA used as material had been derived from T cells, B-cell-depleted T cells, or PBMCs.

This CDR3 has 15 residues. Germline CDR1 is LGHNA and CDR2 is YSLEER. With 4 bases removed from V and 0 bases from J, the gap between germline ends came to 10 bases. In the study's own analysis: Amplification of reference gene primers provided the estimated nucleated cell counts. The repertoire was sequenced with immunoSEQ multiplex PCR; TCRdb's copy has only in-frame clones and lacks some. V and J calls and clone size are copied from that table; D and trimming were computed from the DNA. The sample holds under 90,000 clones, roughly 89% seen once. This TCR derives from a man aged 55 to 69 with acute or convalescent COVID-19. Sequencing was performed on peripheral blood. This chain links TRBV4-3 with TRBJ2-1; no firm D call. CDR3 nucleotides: TGCGCCAGCAGCCTGAGAGAAAACTCCTACAATGAGCAGTTCTTC. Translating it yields CASSLRENSYNEQFF.